The T cell receptor beta chain under discussion was sequenced for a study of T-cell reconstitution after alpha-beta-depleted transplantation in children. Study-wide findings and caveats: Surviving recipient T cells and thymic progenitors accounted for the high day-60 TCRbeta diversity observed in some patients. About two months after transplant, alpha-beta T cells reportedly came from several hundred expanded graft clones.

Trimming cost V 6 bases and J 2 bases, with 9 bases left between them. The CDR3 spans 13 residues. Germline V gives CDR1 SGHTA, CDR2 FQGNSA. Comment on this clonotype: Its antigen is not identified.

Preparation of the TCRbeta library involved a method that used unique molecular identifiers. TCRdb passed the PCR reads through MiXCR, listing each CDR3 protein once. The sample lists around 800,000 distinct CDR3 sequences; roughly 15% were seen once. The source material was PBMCs, mostly from graft donor cells, sampled 360 days after TCRalphabeta/CD19-depleted stem cell transplant. The chain has TRBV7-2 and TRBJ2-3; D might be TRBD1 (6 bases). This sequence was found in a male patient younger than 18 who had a stem cell transplant for acute lymphoblastic leukemia, so the T cells may come from the graft donor. CDR3 residues: CASSTGHTDTQYF. The CDR3 DNA is TGTGCCAGCAGTACAGGGCACACAGATACGCAGTATTTT.